This entry describes one T cell receptor beta chain. The antigen is undetermined. V was clipped by 0 bases and J by 4 bases, with 8 bases between them. CDR1 MNHEY and CDR2 SVGEGT come from the germline V gene. The CDR3 runs 14 residues. This sample is part of a study of T cell repertoires in cytomegalovirus infection. About the research overall: Newly reported HLA-C-restricted and thoroughly characterized HLA-B-restricted CMV epitopes were employed. Both a matching HLA type and CMV infection were indicated by public TCR beta signatures.

TCRdb fed the reads into MiXCR, producing one record per CDR3 protein. The sample contains about a million distinct CDR3 sequences, more than 25% of which appear only once. Study results and caveats: Ex vivo, HLA-C-restricted CMV-specific TCR beta clonotypes prevailed over the rest of the response.

The sequence derives from a human donor in good health (CMV status not recorded). Some clones in this sample may be carry-over from other donors' samples. This sample comprised cultured CD8+ T cells from PBMCs, obtained from culture after CMV antigen stimulation. This chain joins TRBV6-2 or TRBV6-3 and TRBJ2-3; D is unclear. The CDR3 sequence is CASSYSSTSDTQYF. The CDR3 region has the DNA TGTGCCAGCAGTTACTCGTCGACCTCAGATACGCAGTATTTT.